This T cell receptor beta chain was captured in a study of T cell repertoires in aging, cancer and after chemotherapy. Turning to the study itself: Patients with glioblastoma brain tumors were sampled before and after temozolomide-based therapy. Study findings and constraints: These repertoire data do not allow conclusions about immunological memory after chemotherapy. Loss of evenness, beyond lost richness, contributed to age-related TCR diversity decline in cancer patients. Age-matched healthy donors had significantly more diverse, less clonal blood TCR repertoires than untreated cancer patients.

Peripheral blood genomic DNA, not sorted cells or RNA, was the template. A mixed TRB-A/B primer pool amplified rearranged TRB by multiplex touch-down PCR. From the multiplex PCR reads, TCRdb called clonotypes with MiXCR, one entry per CDR3 protein. The repertoire holds over 1,500 distinct CDR3 sequences, with 30% to 35% as singletons. Comments on this clonotype: Antigen unknown.

This TCR derives from a human donor with a solid tumor. The donor label of this sample is uncertain. The source material was blood.

The CDR3 DNA reads as TGTGCCAGCAGCCCACGCCCGAACACCGGGGAGCTGTTTTTT. It is translated as CASSPRPNTGELFF. This chain joins TRBV5-4 and TRBJ2-2, with D uncertain. There are 14 residues in the CDR3. V lost 4 bases, J lost 0 bases, and 7 bases lay in between. CDR1 SGHNT and CDR2 YYREEE come from the germline V gene (reference sequence).